The 31 T cell receptor beta chains below come from one sample, sequenced in a study of blood T cell repertoires in COVID-19 (TCRdb year 2020). Library creation used the immunoSEQ multiplex PCR assay. The immuneACCESS repertoire file appears here via TCRdb, limited to in-frame rearrangements. These files lack a portion of the clones; in checked studies, under half of the deficit traces to unresolved V genes, and the cause of the others is not known. Counted in this sample were about 360,000 clones; approximately 86% of them appeared once. In total, the top ten clones hold 2.5% to 3.5% of the sample. Material: peripheral blood. These receptor sequences come from a human donor in a cohort sampled during active COVID-19.

The J gene is TRBJ2-2, the V gene TRBV7-9, with a possible D match to TRBD2 (6 bases). Trimming took off 0 bases at V and 1 base at J, with 9 bases between the two ends. The CDR3 extends over 16 amino acids. Germline values: CDR1 SEHNR, CDR2 FQNEAQ (reference sequence). The CDR3 loop is CASSLAAGMNTGELFF. The DNA for the CDR3 is TGTGCCAGCAGCTTAGCGGCGGGGATGAACACCGGGGAGCTGTTTTTT.

The chain uses TRBV30 and TRBJ1-2, with a tentative D call TRBD1 (6 bases). Trimming stripped 2 bases from V and 0 bases from J, with 16 bases between. CDR1 is GTSNPN, CDR2 SVGIG, per germline (reference sequence). The CDR3 is made up of 16 amino acids. The CDR3 protein is CAWSPFSGQSNYGYTF. The CDR3 DNA reads TGTGCCTGGAGTCCTTTTTCTGGACAGTCTAACTATGGCTACACCTTC.

V and J are TRBV9 and TRBJ1-1; a possible D gene is TRBD1 (5 bases). This CDR3 is 16 amino acids long. Germline CDR1 is SGDLS and CDR2 is YYNGEE. V was trimmed by 4 bases and J by 4 bases, leaving 20 bases between them. CDR3: CASSSTRSGRGTEAFF. CDR3 nucleotide sequence: TGTGCCAGCAGCTCAACCCGTAGTGGGAGGGGCACTGAAGCTTTCTTT.

The rearrangement uses TRBV29-1 and TRBJ1-4; unclear D gene. V lost 5 bases, J lost 7 bases, and 14 bases lay in between. Germline V gene data show CDR1 as SQVTM and CDR2 as ANQGSEA. The CDR3 length is 13 residues. The CDR3 is CSVSEVRGEKLFF. As DNA, the CDR3 is TGCAGCGTTTCCGAAGTGAGAGGTGAAAAACTGTTTTTT.

This sequence joins TRBV7-8 and TRBJ1-1; D may be TRBD1 (6 bases). V was clipped by 0 bases and J by 0 bases, with 14 bases between them. Germline V gives CDR1 SGHVS, CDR2 FQNEAQ. The CDR3 loop spans 17 amino acids. Here the CDR3 DNA reads TGTGCCAGCAGCTTAGCGGTTCAGGGGCCGATGAACACTGAAGCTTTCTTT. It encodes CASSLAVQGPMNTEAFF.

The chain has TRBV13 and TRBJ1-1; 9 bases are a match to TRBD1. Germline CDR1 is PRHDT and CDR2 is FYEKMQ (reference sequence). The CDR3 has 17 residues. V shed 4 bases, J shed 5 bases, and the junction held 14 bases outside the gene matches. The CDR3 nucleotides read TGTGCCAGCAGCTGGCGGGCCGACAGGGGGGGAGTGACTGAAGCTTTCTTT. Translating gives CASSWRADRGGVTEAFF. Filled out from reference TRBV13 and TRBJ1-1, the complete variable domain reads AAGVIQSPRHLIKEKRETATLKCYPIPRHDTVYWYQQGPGQDPQFLISFYEKMQSDKGSIPDRFSAQQFSDYHSELNMSSLELGDSALYFCASSWRADRGGVTEAFFGQGTRLTVV.

This clone has a single count. V gene TRBV13 combines with J gene TRBJ1-6; D uncertain. V was cut by 3 bases and J by 9 bases, with 12 bases left in between. Per the germline V gene, CDR1 is PRHDT and CDR2 is FYEKMQ (reference sequence). The CDR3 length is 14 residues. The CDR3 nucleotides read TGTGCCAGCAGCTTCGGTCCTTCCGGTTCACCCCTCCACTTT. Residues: CASSFGPSGSPLHF.

The rearrangement links TRBV7-9 to TRBJ2-7; D gene ambiguous. There are 12 residues in the CDR3. Germline values: CDR1 SEHNR, CDR2 FQNEAQ (reference sequence). The V end was cut by 4 bases, the J end by 4 bases, with 8 bases between. The CDR3 spells CASSYDKYEQYF. CDR3 nucleotide sequence: TGTGCCAGCAGCTACGACAAGTACGAGCAGTACTTC.

The chain links TRBV7-8 to TRBJ2-3; 7 positions match TRBD2. Losses at the gene ends were 4 bases for V and 2 bases for J; bases not matched to a gene: 6. The CDR3 spans 15 residues. Germline CDR1 SGHVS, CDR2 FQNEAQ. The CDR3, as DNA: TGTGCCAGCAGCTCTAGCGGTCCCCACACAGATACGCAGTATTTT. This encodes CASSSSGPHTDTQYF.

This sequence joins TRBV5-1 and TRBJ1-2, with TRBD1 identical over 8 bases. Germline V gene lookup returns CDR1 SGHRS and CDR2 YFSETQ. V lost 4 bases and J lost 6; bases outside the gene matches: 11. The length of the CDR3 is 15 residues. CDR3 region: CASSPRRPGQDGYTF. In DNA form, the CDR3 reads TGCGCCAGCAGCCCGCGACGCCCGGGACAGGATGGCTACACCTTC.

CDR3: CASSPGYEQYF. CDR3 nucleotides: TGTGCCAGCAGCCCAGGGTACGAGCAGTACTTC. The V and J genes are TRBV11-2 and TRBJ2-7, with D possibly being TRBD1 (5 bases). The V gene's germline CDR1 is SGHAT and CDR2 FQNNGV. The CDR3 sequence is 11 residues long. The V end was cut by 5 bases, the J end by 4 bases, with 6 bases between. The variable domain in full, with the rest retrieved from reference TRBV11-2 and TRBJ2-7, is EAGVAQSPRYKIIEKRQSVAFWCNPISGHATLYWYQQILGQGPKLLIQFQNNGVVDDSQLPKDRFSAERLKGVDSTLKIQPAKLEDSAVYLCASSPGYEQYFGPGTRLTVT.

This clone was observed at least ten times. This sample includes further DNA sequences coding for the same CDR3. The gene calls are TRBV5-4 and TRBJ2-5, with D perhaps matching TRBD1 (5 bases). Trimming stripped 0 bases from V and 1 base from J, with 10 bases between. CDR1 is SGHNT and CDR2 is YYREEE in the germline V gene (reference sequence). The CDR3 has 15 residues. The CDR3 region is CASSLDPDSQETQYF. DNA for the CDR3: TGTGCCAGCAGCTTGGATCCCGACAGCCAAGAGACCCAGTACTTC.

The CDR3 region is CASSTLTVMNTEAFF. CDR3 DNA sequence: TGTGCCAGCAGTACTTTGACAGTCATGAACACTGAAGCTTTCTTT. The J gene is TRBJ1-1, the V gene TRBV6-5, with D perhaps matching TRBD1 (5 bases). Trimming cost V 5 bases and J 0 bases, with 13 bases left between them. The CDR3 contains 15 residues. Per the germline V gene, CDR1 is MNHEY and CDR2 is SVGAGI.

CDR3 region: CASSLWSSYEQYF. The CDR3 DNA follows: TGTGCCAGCAGCTTATGGAGCTCCTACGAGCAGTACTTC. The rearrangement joins TRBV7-8 to TRBJ2-7; D ambiguous. V was shortened by 2 bases and J by 0 bases, with 5 bases between the two germline ends. The CDR3 length is 13 residues. Germline V CDR1 and CDR2: SGHVS, FQNEAQ.

CDR3 sequence reads: CASSHRAGELFF. CDR3 coding DNA: TGTGCCAGCAGCCATAGAGCGGGGGAGCTGTTTTTT. V and J are TRBV3-1 (or the pseudogene TRBV3-2) and TRBJ2-2; unclear D gene. Germline values: CDR1 LGHDT, CDR2 YNNKEL (reference sequence). The length of the CDR3 is 12 residues. Trimming cost V 3 bases and J 8 bases, with 7 bases left between them.

This rearrangement joins TRBV3-1 (or the pseudogene TRBV3-2) to TRBJ2-4; 7 bases agree with TRBD1. V trimming: 4 bases; J trimming: 1 base; junction bases outside the gene matches: 10. Germline loops: CDR1 LGHDT, CDR2 YNNKEL (reference sequence). The length of the CDR3 is 17 residues. The CDR3 DNA sequence: TGTGCCAGCAGCCCCCAAACCCCGACAGGGGCCAAAAACATTCAGTACTTC. This codes for CASSPQTPTGAKNIQYF.

The chain joins TRBV19 to TRBJ2-2, with TRBD1 matching over 10 bases. V dropped 5 bases and J dropped 1; count of bases not matched to a gene: 1. The CDR3 has 15 residues. Germline assignment: CDR1 LNHDA and CDR2 SQIVND (reference sequence). CDR3 residues: CASSRDRGNTGELFF. The CDR3 DNA follows: TGTGCCAGTAGTCGGGACAGGGGGAACACCGGGGAGCTGTTTTTT.

The chain is built from TRBV12-2 and TRBJ2-3; TRBD2, the table's D call, lacks a check against the DNA. TRBV12-2 is a pseudogene. This CDR3 contains 17 residues. The CDR3 DNA reads TGTGCAAGTCGCTTAGGAACTAGCCTAATTTACACAGATACGCAGTATTTT. Encoded protein: CASRLGTSLIYTDTQYF.

This chain uses TRBV7-6 with TRBJ2-7; D may be TRBD1 (6 bases). The CDR3 contains 15 residues. The V end was cut by 2 bases, the J end by 4 bases, with 15 bases between. Per germline, CDR1 SGHVS and CDR2 FNYEAQ. This chain's CDR3 is CASSLSPGHLYEQYF. CDR3 nucleotides: TGTGCCAGCAGCTTATCTCCGGGACACCTTTACGAGCAGTACTTC.

V and J are TRBV5-4 and TRBJ2-7; TRBD1 might be the D (6 bases). V shed 4 bases and J shed 4 bases, with 12 bases lying between them. This CDR3 spans 13 amino acids. Germline V gene sequence: CDR1 SGHNT, CDR2 YYREEE (reference sequence). As DNA, the CDR3 is TGTGCCAGCAGCCTCAACGACAGGTACGAGCAGTACTTC. Amino acid sequence: CASSLNDRYEQYF.

The rearrangement uses TRBV6-5 and TRBJ1-2; 10 bases match TRBD1. Unmatched junction bases numbered 4, after V lost 2 bases and J lost 1 base. The length of the CDR3 is 16 residues. Germline assignment: CDR1 MNHEY and CDR2 SVGAGI. CDR3 in DNA: TGTGCCAGCAGTTACACCCGGACAGGGGGTAACTATGGCTACACCTTC. Its translation is CASSYTRTGGNYGYTF.

The chain employs TRBV18 and TRBJ1-4; 8 nucleotides align to TRBD1. V dropped 4 bases and J dropped 7; count of bases not matched to a gene: 26. The germline gives CDR1 KGHSH, CDR2 LQKENI. This CDR3 has 21 residues. CDR3 coding DNA: TGTGCCAGCTCACGCGAAACAGAGGACAGGGCAAATGGGGTAATAGCTGAAAAACTGTTTTTT. It encodes CASSRETEDRANGVIAEKLFF.

V and J are TRBV5-4 and TRBJ2-3; possibly TRBD2 for D (6 bases). The V end lost 0 bases, the J end lost 3 bases, and 11 bases lay between the germline ends. This CDR3 has 15 residues. Germline-derived CDR1 and CDR2 are SGHNT and YYREEE (reference sequence). In DNA, the CDR3 is TGTGCCAGCAGCTTGGATTTCAGCGGGACAGATACGCAGTATTTT. This sequence encodes CASSLDFSGTDTQYF. Drawing the rest from reference TRBV5-4 and TRBJ2-3, the complete variable domain is ETGVTQSPTHLIKTRGQQVTLRCSSQSGHNTVSWYQQALGQGPQFIFQYYREEENGRGNFPPRFSGLQFPNYSSELNVNALELDDSALYLCASSLDFSGTDTQYFGPGTRLTVL.

This clone is a singleton in its sample. The chain combines TRBV4-1 with TRBJ2-5; the match to TRBD2 covers 14 bases. The V gene's germline CDR1 is MGHRA and CDR2 YSYEKL. V was pared by 2 bases and J by 2 bases, with 4 bases of the junction left unmatched. The length of the CDR3 is 17 residues. CDR3 region: CASSQPGLAGEQETQYF. DNA of the CDR3: TGCGCCAGCAGCCAACCGGGACTAGCGGGGGAACAAGAGACCCAGTACTTC.

V is TRBV11-3 and J is TRBJ2-5, with D possibly TRBD1 on 6 matching bases. This CDR3 has 15 amino acids. V was shortened by 0 bases and J by 2 bases, with 10 bases between the two germline ends. The germline V gene has CDR1 SGHNT and CDR2 YENEEA. CDR3 loop: CASSLDSGTQETQYF. DNA for the CDR3: TGTGCCAGCAGCTTAGACTCCGGGACACAAGAGACCCAGTACTTC. Variable domain in full (rest from reference TRBV11-3 and TRBJ2-5): EAGVVQSPRYKIIEKKQPVAFWCNPISGHNTLYWYLQNLGQGPELLIRYENEEAVDDSQLPKDRFSAERLKGVDSTLKIQPAELGDSAVYLCASSLDSGTQETQYFGPGTRLLVL.

The V gene is TRBV4-1, the J gene TRBJ1-2; 8 bases align to TRBD1. The V gene's germline CDR1 is MGHRA and CDR2 YSYEKL. The CDR3 has 15 amino acids. The ends lost 1 base at V and 5 bases at J; junction bases unmatched: 6. The CDR3, as DNA: TGCGCCAGCAGCCAAGGGGCAGGGGGCCGATATGGCTACACCTTC. This codes for CASSQGAGGRYGYTF.

The chain recombines TRBV7-8 with TRBJ2-2; 7 bases line up with TRBD1. The V segment lost 5 bases and the J segment 3 bases; nucleotides outside the gene matches: 9. The CDR3 is 16 amino acids. Germline loops: CDR1 SGHVS, CDR2 FQNEAQ. The CDR3 region has the DNA TGTGCCAGCAGCCCAAGAGACAGGGCGGACACCGGGGAGCTGTTTTTT. Translated: CASSPRDRADTGELFF.

This sequence joins TRBV4-1 and TRBJ2-7; possibly TRBD1 for D (5 bases). CDR3 length equals 17 residues. Trimming stripped 5 bases from V and 2 bases from J, with 22 bases between. CDR1 is MGHRA and CDR2 is YSYEKL in the germline V gene. The CDR3 nucleotides read TGCGCCAGCAGCTCCACCTCTAGTTTTGACAGCACCTACGAGCAGTACTTC. Its protein product is CASSSTSSFDSTYEQYF.

The rearrangement uses TRBV5-1 and TRBJ2-2; D uncertain. CDR3 length: 12 amino acids. CDR1 is SGHRS, CDR2 YFSETQ, per germline. The V gene lost 4 bases and the J gene lost 7 bases, with 8 bases spanning the gap. DNA for the CDR3: TGCGCCAGCAGCAACTTTGACGGGGAGCTGTTTTTT. This sequence encodes CASSNFDGELFF.

The chain joins TRBV5-1 to TRBJ1-1; 8 positions agree with TRBD1. CDR3 length equals 16 residues. Germline-derived CDR1 and CDR2 are SGHRS and YFSETQ. With 1 base clipped from V and 2 bases from J, the junction kept 7 bases outside the gene matches. In nucleotides, the CDR3 is TGCGCCAGCAGCTTGCAAGGGACAGGAGATAACACTGAAGCTTTCTTT. It specifies CASSLQGTGDNTEAFF.

Of note for this clone: The same CDR3 also results from other DNA sequences found in this sample. The V call is TRBV3-1 (or the pseudogene TRBV3-2), the J call TRBJ2-5, with TRBD1 matching over 8 bases. In germline, CDR1 is LGHDT, CDR2 YNNKEL (reference sequence). The CDR3 runs 14 residues. The V segment lost 3 bases and the J segment 1 base; nucleotides outside the gene matches: 1. CDR3 bases: TGTGCCAGCAGCCAGGACAGGGTCCAAGAGACCCAGTACTTC. This translates into CASSQDRVQETQYF.